Following are 9 T cell receptor beta chains from one sample sequenced in a study of T cells after yellow fever vaccination. TCRdb processed the 5' RACE reads anew with MiXCR; each CDR3 protein has one entry. Among 510,000 or so distinct CDR3 sequences listed, roughly a fifth were seen once. This specimen was PBMCs, taken 15 days after the yellow fever booster vaccination. The receptors here all came from a man aged 25 to 45 who received the YFV17D yellow fever vaccine.

The sample holds many counts of this clonotype. The rearrangement joins TRBV29-1 to TRBJ2-5; 8 bases line up with TRBD2. The CDR3 is 13 amino acids. After removal of 7 bases from V and 5 bases from J, the junction contained 9 bases not matched to a gene. Looked up from germline, CDR1 is SQVTM and CDR2 is ANQGSEA. This CDR3 reads CSALSGRVETQYF. As DNA, the CDR3 is TGCAGCGCCTTAAGCGGGAGAGTGGAGACCCAGTACTTC.

This clonotype was found once. The chain employs TRBV29-1 and TRBJ2-5, with 10 bases matching TRBD1. J was trimmed by 1 base and V by 4 bases; bases with no gene match: 3. Germline lookup yields CDR1 SQVTM and CDR2 ANQGSEA. The CDR3 is made up of 14 amino acids. The CDR3 protein is CSVVGQGLQETQYF. CDR3 nucleotides: TGCAGCGTTGTGGGACAGGGGCTCCAAGAGACCCAGTACTTC.

This clonotype was counted between two and nine times. V gene TRBV5-1 combines with J gene TRBJ2-2; D may correspond to TRBD1 or TRBD2 (5 bases each). CDR3 size: 14 residues. Trimming stripped 7 bases from V and 5 bases from J, with 15 bases between. Germline lookup yields CDR1 SGHRS and CDR2 YFSETQ. CDR3 protein: CASRPGEGTGELFF. The CDR3 DNA is TGCGCCAGCCGGCCGGGTGAGGGGACCGGGGAGCTGTTTTTT.

The chain combines TRBV7-2 with TRBJ2-1; 8 bases agree with TRBD2. The CDR3 totals 16 residues. The J segment lost 6 bases and the V segment lost 0 bases, leaving 7 bases of the junction unmatched. Germline CDR1 SGHTA, CDR2 FQGNSA. The CDR3 here is CASSLAEAGVGNEQFF. The CDR3 DNA is TGTGCCAGCAGCTTAGCGGAAGCGGGAGTCGGCAATGAGCAGTTCTTC.

This clonotype has a handful of counts. The chain employs TRBV10-3 and TRBJ2-1, with D possibly matching TRBD1 (5 bases). Germline CDR1 reads ENHRY; CDR2 reads SYGVKD. This CDR3 has 15 amino acids. The germline V and J ends were trimmed by 6 bases and 11 bases, with 23 bases remaining between them. The chain's CDR3 is CAISLDRGSAQKQFF. The CDR3 DNA reads as TGTGCCATCAGCCTCGATAGGGGTTCCGCTCAGAAGCAGTTCTTC.

The rearrangement links TRBV5-5 to TRBJ1-6; D remains unclear. Trimming shortened V by 3 bases and J by 0 bases, and 13 bases separated the two germline ends. The CDR3 runs 17 residues. Looked up from germline, CDR1 is SGHKS and CDR2 is YYEKEE (reference sequence). The CDR3 region is CASSSRTSSSYNSPLHF. The DNA of the CDR3 is TGTGCCAGCAGCTCGAGGACCTCCAGCTCCTATAATTCACCCCTCCACTTT.

The V gene is TRBV6-1, the J gene TRBJ2-5; 9 bases align to TRBD2. The CDR3 totals 15 residues. V shed 6 bases and J 3 bases; nucleotides not matched to a gene: 8. The germline V gene has CDR1 MNHNS and CDR2 SASEGT. The CDR3 is CASRPPTSGKETQYF. CDR3 in DNA: TGTGCCAGCAGACCCCCGACTAGCGGCAAAGAGACCCAGTACTTC.

The rearrangement uses TRBV19 and TRBJ1-1; unclear D gene. CDR1 is LNHDA and CDR2 is SQIVND in the germline V gene (reference sequence). The CDR3 is made up of 13 amino acids. V lost 5 bases and J 3 bases, leaving 10 bases between the germline ends. For the CDR3, the DNA is TGTGCCAGTAGTTGGAATTTTGACACTGAAGCTTTCTTT. Protein product: CASSWNFDTEAFF.

V gene TRBV12-3 or TRBV12-4 combines with J gene TRBJ2-7, with D perhaps given as TRBD1 or TRBD2 (7 bases each). The CDR3 has 14 amino acids. The V end lost 6 bases, the J end lost 4 bases, and 16 bases lay between the germline ends. The CDR3 DNA sequence: TGTGCCAGCAGGGGGGGGAGGGGGCATTACGAGCAGTACTTC. Protein sequence: CASRGGRGHYEQYF.